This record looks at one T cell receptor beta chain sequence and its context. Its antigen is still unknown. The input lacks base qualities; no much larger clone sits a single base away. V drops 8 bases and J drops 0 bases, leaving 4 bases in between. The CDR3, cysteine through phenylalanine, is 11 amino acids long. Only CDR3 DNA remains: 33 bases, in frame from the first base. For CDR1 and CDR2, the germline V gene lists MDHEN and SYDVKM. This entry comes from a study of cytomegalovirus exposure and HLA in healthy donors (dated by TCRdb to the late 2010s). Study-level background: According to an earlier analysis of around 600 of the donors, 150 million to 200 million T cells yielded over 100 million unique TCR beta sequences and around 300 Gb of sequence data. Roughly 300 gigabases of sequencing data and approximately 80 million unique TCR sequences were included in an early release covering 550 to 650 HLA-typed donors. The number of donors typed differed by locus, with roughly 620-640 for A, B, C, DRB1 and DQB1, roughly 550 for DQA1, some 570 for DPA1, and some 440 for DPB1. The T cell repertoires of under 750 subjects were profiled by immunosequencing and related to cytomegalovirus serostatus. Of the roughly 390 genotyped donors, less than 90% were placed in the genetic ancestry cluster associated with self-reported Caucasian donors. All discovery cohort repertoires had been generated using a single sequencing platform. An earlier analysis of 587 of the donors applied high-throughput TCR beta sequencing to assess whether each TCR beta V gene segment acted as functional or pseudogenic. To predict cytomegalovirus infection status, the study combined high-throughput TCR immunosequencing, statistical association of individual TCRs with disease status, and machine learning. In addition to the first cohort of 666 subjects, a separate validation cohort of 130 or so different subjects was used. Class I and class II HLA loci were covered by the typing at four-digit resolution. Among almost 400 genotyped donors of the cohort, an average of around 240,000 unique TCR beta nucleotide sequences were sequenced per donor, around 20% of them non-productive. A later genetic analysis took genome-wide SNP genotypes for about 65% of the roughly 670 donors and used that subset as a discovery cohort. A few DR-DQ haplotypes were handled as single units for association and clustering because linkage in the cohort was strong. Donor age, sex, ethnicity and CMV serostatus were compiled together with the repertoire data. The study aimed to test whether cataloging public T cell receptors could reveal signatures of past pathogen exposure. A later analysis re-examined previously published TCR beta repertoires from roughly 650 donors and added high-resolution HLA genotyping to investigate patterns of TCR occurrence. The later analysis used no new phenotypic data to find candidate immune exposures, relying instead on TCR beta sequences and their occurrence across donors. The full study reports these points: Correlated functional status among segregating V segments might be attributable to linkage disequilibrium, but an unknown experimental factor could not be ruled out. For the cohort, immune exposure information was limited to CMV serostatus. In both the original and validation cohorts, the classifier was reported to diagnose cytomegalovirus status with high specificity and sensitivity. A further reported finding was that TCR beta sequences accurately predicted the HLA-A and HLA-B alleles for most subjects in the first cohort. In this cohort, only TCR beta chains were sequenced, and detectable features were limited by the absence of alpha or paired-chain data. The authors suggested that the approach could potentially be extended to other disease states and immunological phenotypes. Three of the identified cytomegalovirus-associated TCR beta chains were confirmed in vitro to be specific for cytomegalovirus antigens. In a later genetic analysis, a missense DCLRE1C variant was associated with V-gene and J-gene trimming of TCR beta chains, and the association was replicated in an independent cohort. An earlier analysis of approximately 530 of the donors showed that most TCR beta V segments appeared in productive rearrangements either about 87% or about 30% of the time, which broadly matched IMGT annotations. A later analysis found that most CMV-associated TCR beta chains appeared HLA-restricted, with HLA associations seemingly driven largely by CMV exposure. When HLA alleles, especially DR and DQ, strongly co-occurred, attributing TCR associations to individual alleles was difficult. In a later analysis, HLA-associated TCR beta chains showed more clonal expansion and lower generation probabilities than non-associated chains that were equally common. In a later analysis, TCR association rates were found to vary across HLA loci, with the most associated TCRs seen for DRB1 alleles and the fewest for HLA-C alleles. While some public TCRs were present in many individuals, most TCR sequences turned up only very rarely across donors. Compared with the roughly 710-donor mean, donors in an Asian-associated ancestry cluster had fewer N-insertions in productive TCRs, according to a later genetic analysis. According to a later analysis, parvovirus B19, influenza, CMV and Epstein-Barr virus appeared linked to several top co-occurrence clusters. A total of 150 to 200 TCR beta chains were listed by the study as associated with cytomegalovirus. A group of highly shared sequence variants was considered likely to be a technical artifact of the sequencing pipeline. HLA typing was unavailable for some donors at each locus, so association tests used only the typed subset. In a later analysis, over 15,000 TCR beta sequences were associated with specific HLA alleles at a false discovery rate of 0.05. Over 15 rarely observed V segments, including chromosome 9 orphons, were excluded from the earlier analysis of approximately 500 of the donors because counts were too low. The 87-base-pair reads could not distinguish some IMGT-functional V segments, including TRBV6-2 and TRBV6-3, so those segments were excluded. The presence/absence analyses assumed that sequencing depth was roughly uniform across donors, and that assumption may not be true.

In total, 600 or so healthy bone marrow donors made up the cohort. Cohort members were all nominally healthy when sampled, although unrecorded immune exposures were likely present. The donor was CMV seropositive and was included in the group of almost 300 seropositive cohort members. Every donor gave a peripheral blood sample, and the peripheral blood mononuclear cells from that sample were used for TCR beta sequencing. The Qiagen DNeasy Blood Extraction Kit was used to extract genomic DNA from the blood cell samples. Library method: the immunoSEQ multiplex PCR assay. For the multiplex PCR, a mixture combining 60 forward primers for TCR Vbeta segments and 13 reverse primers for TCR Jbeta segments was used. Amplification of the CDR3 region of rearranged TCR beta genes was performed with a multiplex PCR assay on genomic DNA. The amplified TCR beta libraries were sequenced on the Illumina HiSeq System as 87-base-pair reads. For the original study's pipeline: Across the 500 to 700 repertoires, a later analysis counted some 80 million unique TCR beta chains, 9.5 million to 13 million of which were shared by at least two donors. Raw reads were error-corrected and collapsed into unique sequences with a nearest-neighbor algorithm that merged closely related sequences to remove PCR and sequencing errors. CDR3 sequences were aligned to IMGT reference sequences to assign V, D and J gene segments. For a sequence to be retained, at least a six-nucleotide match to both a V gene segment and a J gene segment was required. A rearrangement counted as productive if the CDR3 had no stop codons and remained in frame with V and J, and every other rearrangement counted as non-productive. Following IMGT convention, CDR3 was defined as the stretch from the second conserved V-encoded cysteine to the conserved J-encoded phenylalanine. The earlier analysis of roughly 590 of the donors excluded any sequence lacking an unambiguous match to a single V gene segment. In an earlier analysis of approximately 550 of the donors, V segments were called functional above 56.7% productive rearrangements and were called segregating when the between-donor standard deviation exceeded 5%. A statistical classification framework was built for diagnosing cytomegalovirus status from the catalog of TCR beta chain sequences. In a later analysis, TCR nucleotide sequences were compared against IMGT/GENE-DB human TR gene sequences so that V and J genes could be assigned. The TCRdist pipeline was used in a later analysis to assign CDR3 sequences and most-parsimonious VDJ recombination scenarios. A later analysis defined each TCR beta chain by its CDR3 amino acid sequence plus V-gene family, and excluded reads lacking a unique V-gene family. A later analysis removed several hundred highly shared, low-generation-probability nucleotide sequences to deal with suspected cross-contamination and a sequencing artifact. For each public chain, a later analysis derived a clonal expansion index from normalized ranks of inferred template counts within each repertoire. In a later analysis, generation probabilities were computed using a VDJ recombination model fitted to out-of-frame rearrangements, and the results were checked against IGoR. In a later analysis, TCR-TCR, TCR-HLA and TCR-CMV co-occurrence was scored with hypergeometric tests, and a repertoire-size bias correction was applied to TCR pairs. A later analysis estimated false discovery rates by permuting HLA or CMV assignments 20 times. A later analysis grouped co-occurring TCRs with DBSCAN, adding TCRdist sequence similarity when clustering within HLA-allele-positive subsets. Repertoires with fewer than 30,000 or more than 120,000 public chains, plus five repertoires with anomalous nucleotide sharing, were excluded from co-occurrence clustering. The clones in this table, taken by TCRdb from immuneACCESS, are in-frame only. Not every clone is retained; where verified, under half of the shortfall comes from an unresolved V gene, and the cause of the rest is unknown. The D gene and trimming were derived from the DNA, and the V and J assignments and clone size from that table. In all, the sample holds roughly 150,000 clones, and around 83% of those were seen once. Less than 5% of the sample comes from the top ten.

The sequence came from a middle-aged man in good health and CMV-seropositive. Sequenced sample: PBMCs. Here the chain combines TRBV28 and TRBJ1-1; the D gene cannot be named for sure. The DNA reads TGTGCCAGCGCAGTGAACACTGAAGCTTTCTTT. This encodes CASAVNTEAFF.